This T cell receptor (beta chain) was documented in a study of neurological immune-mediated disorders (dated by TCRdb to about 2019). About the full investigation: Using UMI-based sequencing, the study compared peripheral blood TCR-beta repertoires from patients with HTLV-I-associated myelopathy (HAM/TSP), patients with multiple sclerosis, and healthy controls. The approximately 100 TCR-beta libraries included longitudinal samples, technical triplicates and paired sorted CD4+ and CD8+ T-cell subsets alongside PBMC samples. The cohort included some 68 subjects: around 15 with HAM/TSP, roughly 35 with multiple sclerosis, and about 20 healthy controls.

cDNA was synthesized by template-switch 5'RACE using a primer with a 10-nucleotide random unique molecular identifier that tagged each TCR transcript. Every sequencing run covered 15-18 subjects and yielded more than 180 million TCR-beta sequences. The RNeasy kit was used for extraction of total RNA. Using the KAPA Real-time Library Amplification kit, TCR-beta VDJ regions were amplified with primers for the TCR constant region and the 5'RACE anchor. A first PCR added sample indexes and Illumina adaptors, after which a second PCR increased the library yield. After purification with Ampure beads, the TCR product of roughly 650 bp was size-selected on a 2% E-gel SizeSelection system. Before pooling, libraries had their quality checked on a Bioanalyzer, their concentration measured with Qubit, and their quantity determined with the Kapa Library Quantification kit. An Illumina HiSeq 2500 sequenced the libraries paired-end 2 x 150 bp. To increase sequence diversity, roughly 25-31% phiX was spiked into each library pool. Per the source publication's procedure: Quality-filtered reads were processed with the UMI-based MiGEC pipeline, and over 75% of raw TCR sequences were removed by the MiGEC pipeline during error correction. IMGT germline references were used for aligning VDJ genes, and each clonotype was defined as a unique CDR3 amino acid sequence together with its V-J genes. Clonal expansion, Shannon diversity and CDR3 relatedness (CalcPairwiseDistances, ClusterSamples) were evaluated with VDJtools, and phylogenetic trees were built with CLCbio workbench. Clones with at least 8 unique UMIs were defined as expanded, with this threshold being based on coefficient-of-variation modelling across technical triplicates. TCRdb reran the public reads through fastp at Q25 and MiXCR, keeping productive beta chains. Rows matching on CDR3 protein sequence are summarized as one entry with the most common DNA and genes. V and J calls and clone size were set by TCRdb, not the authors. The sample table holds tens of thousands of distinct CDR3 sequences, of which under 7.5% were seen once. Around 4.5% of the sample is taken by the ten largest.

Blood bank volunteers in Maryland, USA served as the healthy controls. Libraries from unsorted PBMCs were made from 2 million PBMCs kept in RNAlater at -80 degrees C until RNA extraction. Peripheral blood was subjected to Ficoll-Hypaque density gradient centrifugation to isolate PBMCs, which were then cryopreserved in liquid nitrogen. What the authors observed across the whole study: TCR clonal expansion was highest in HAM/TSP patients and lowest in MS patients, with MS patients falling below even healthy controls. No identical CDR3 amino acid sequences were found to be shared among expanded clones across subjects, suggesting that TCR-beta repertoires were private in all groups.

This clonotype was counted only a few times. Which antigen it targets is not known. No base quality information exists; no much larger clone differs at one position. The specimen sequenced was PBMCs. This TCR was recovered from a woman between 40 and 50 years old in good health.

The DNA reads as follows: TGTGCCAGCAGCTTATGGGCAGGACAGGGGCCCTCTGGGGCCAACGTCCTGACTTTC. Its translation reads: CASSLWAGQGPSGANVLTF. The chain couples TRBV7-9 to TRBJ2-6; 9 nucleotides in the junction match TRBD1. From the cysteine up to the phenylalanine, the CDR3 has a length of 19 residues. The CDR3 DNA has 57 bases and is translated from base 1. V and J are trimmed by 2 bases and 0 bases, and the gene matches miss 8 bases of the junction. CDR1 and CDR2 are drawn from the germline V gene (reference sequence): SEHNR, FQNEAQ.